Here is one T cell receptor (beta chain) with its context. This entry belongs to a study of blood T cell repertoires in COVID-19. Looking at the study overall: Material from acute and convalescent COVID-19 was sourced from the United States, Italy and Spain. In each case, the material was cDNA or gDNA derived from T cells, B-cell-depleted T cells, or PBMCs.

Measured with immunoSEQ multiplex PCR; TCRdb has only the in-frame clones, and not every one. The sample contains about 99,000 clones, about nine tenths of which appear only once. Looked up from germline, CDR1 is MNHEY and CDR2 is SMNVEV (reference sequence). Trimming removed 4 bases at V and 2 bases at J, with 33 bases between. CDR3 length: 23 amino acids. The clonotype comes from a man aged 50-59 years with acute or convalescent COVID-19. The rearrangement joins TRBV27 to TRBJ1-6, with TRBD1 as a possible D gene (5 bases). The specimen was peripheral blood. In nucleotides, the CDR3 is TGTGCCAGCAGTTACCCCACAGGCCTCTCGAACTTCTTCGTACGTCCCTATAATTCACCCCTCCACTTT. Its protein is CASSYPTGLSNFFVRPYNSPLHF.